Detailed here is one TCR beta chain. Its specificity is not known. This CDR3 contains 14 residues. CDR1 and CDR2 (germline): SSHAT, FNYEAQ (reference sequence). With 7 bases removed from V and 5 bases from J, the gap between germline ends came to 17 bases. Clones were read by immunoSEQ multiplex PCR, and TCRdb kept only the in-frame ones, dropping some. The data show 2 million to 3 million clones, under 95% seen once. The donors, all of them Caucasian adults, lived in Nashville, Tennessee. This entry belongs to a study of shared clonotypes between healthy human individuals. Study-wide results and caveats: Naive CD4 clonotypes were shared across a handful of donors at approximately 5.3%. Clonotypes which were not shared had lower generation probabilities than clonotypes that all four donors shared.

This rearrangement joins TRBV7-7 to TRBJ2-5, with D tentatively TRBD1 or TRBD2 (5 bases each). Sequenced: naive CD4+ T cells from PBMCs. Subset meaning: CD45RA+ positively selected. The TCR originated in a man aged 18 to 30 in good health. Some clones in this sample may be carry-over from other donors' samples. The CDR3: CASTQTGTSETQYF. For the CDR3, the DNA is TGTGCCAGCACCCAAACCGGGACGAGCGAGACCCAGTACTTC.